This T cell receptor (beta chain) was documented in a study of Graves' ophthalmopathy and Graves' hyperthyroidism. The length of the CDR3 is 15 residues. J was trimmed by 5 bases and V by 4 bases; bases with no gene match: 9. CDR1 and CDR2 (germline): SGDLS, YYNGEE. RNA transcripts were the source from which TCR beta CDR3 regions were amplified. RT-PCR in the first round used HTBI primers; a second-round multiplex PCR followed. TCRdb reprocessed the multiplex PCR reads with MiXCR, giving one entry per CDR3 protein. Of hundreds of thousands of distinct CDR3 sequences listed, 45% were seen once; the top ten hold roughly half. Ophthalmopathy-affected donors exhibited moderate-to-severe activity, CAS ≥3, NOSPECS ≥4, and duration under 3 months. The PBMCs had their origin in about 9.7 ml of fresh peripheral blood.

This sequence originates from an adult man with Graves' ophthalmopathy. The chain couples TRBV9 to TRBJ2-5; 9 bases map to TRBD2. The sequencing sample was made of peripheral blood. CDR3 protein: CASSQVAGVAETQYF. CDR3 DNA: TGTGCCAGCAGCCAAGTAGCGGGAGTTGCTGAGACCCAGTACTTC.